One and the same sample provided the 9 T cell receptor beta chains below, sequenced in a study of shared clonotypes between healthy human individuals (dated by TCRdb to 2018 to 2020). Library construction relied on the immunoSEQ multiplex PCR assay. The source is immuneACCESS, and TCRdb retained only in-frame sequences with V and J called. Part of the clones is not carried over; for the studies checked, unresolved V genes explain less than half of this, and the remainder is unexplained. The sample records about 1.5 million clones, more than 95% of which are singletons. Of the sample, approximately 1% falls within the top ten clones. The material sequenced was naive CD4+ T cells sorted from blood. Explained via the paper, the cell subset or site label denotes: CD45RA+ positively selected. The receptors were gathered from a man in his thirties or forties in good health.

CDR3 bases: TGTGCCAGCAGCAAAGGGCCTGGACTTACAGCAACCGCTAGGAATTTCTACGAGCAGTACTTC. Translated: CASSKGPGLTATARNFYEQYF. V is TRBV21-1 and J is TRBJ2-7; TRBD2, the table's D call, was not compared with the DNA. TRBV21-1 constitutes a pseudogene. The CDR3 extends over 21 amino acids.

The chain is built from TRBV7-6 and TRBJ2-1, with a tentative D call TRBD2 (5 bases). The germline V gene has CDR1 SGHVS and CDR2 FNYEAQ. This CDR3 has 16 amino acids. V lost 5 bases, J lost 3 bases, and 17 bases lay in between. CDR3: CASSPSRGVRYNEQFF. The CDR3 DNA reads TGTGCCAGCAGCCCCAGTCGGGGAGTACGCTACAATGAGCAGTTCTTC.

This clone has only one observation. The rearrangement uses TRBV27 and TRBJ2-5, with a tentative D call TRBD1 (6 bases). Trimming left V 3 bases short and J 4 bases short, with 9 bases between. The CDR3 contains 13 residues. The germline gives CDR1 MNHEY, CDR2 SMNVEV (reference sequence). The DNA of the CDR3 is TGTGCCAGCAGTTTGGACAGTCGAGAGACCCAGTACTTC. This encodes CASSLDSRETQYF.

The chain uses TRBV7-2 and TRBJ1-3; D call uncertain. V lost 1 base, J lost 0 bases, and 13 bases lay in between. This CDR3 contains 17 residues. CDR1 is SGHTA and CDR2 is FQGNSA in the germline V gene. CDR3 amino acids: CASSLDQISHSGNTIYF. CDR3 DNA sequence: TGTGCCAGCAGCTTAGACCAAATATCCCACTCTGGAAACACCATATATTTT.

This clone was counted once. The V call is TRBV28, the J call TRBJ2-1, with D possibly matching TRBD1 (6 bases). This CDR3 has 14 amino acids. The germline V gene encodes CDR1 MDHEN and CDR2 SYDVKM. V was clipped by 10 bases and J by 6 bases, with 19 bases between them. The CDR3, as DNA: TGTGCCACCAGGGGAACCGGGACAAGCAATGAGCAGTTCTTC. It codes for CATRGTGTSNEQFF. Based on the CDR3 plus reference TRBV28 and TRBJ2-1, the full variable domain is DVKVTQSSRYLVKRTGEKVFLECVQDMDHENMFWYRQDPGLGLRLIYFSYDVKMKEKGDIPEGYSVSREKKERFSLILESASTNQTSMYLCATRGTGTSNEQFFGPGTRLTVL.

The chain combines TRBV7-2 with TRBJ2-2, with 10 bases identical to TRBD2. V gave up 5 bases and J gave up 7 bases; unmatched junction bases: 10. The CDR3 contains 16 residues. CDR1 and CDR2 from the germline V gene are SGHTA and FQGNSA. CDR3 sequence (DNA): TGTGCCAGCAGCCCGGGAGCGGGAGGGCCCATCGGGGAGCTGTTTTTT. It codes for CASSPGAGGPIGELFF.

The chain employs TRBV30 and TRBJ2-7; the match to TRBD2 covers 13 bases. The CDR3 loop spans 13 amino acids. V shed 0 bases, J shed 12 bases, and the junction held 5 bases outside the gene matches. Germline loops: CDR1 GTSNPN, CDR2 SVGIG (reference sequence). For the CDR3, the DNA is TGTGCCTGGAGTGTTGGACTAGCGGGAGTCCTGTACTTC. Translation gives CAWSVGLAGVLYF.

The V call is TRBV6-1, the J call TRBJ2-7; no reliable D call. Germline-derived CDR1 and CDR2 are MNHNS and SASEGT. This CDR3 contains 12 residues. V gave up 2 bases and J gave up 5 bases, with 7 bases separating them. The CDR3 nucleotides read TGTGCCAGCAGTGAATTACGAGACGAGCAGTACTTC. Amino acid sequence: CASSELRDEQYF.

The chain is built from TRBV9 and TRBJ1-1; 8 bases line up with TRBD1. In germline, CDR1 is SGDLS, CDR2 YYNGEE. CDR3 length: 15 amino acids. V lost 3 bases, J lost 4 bases, and 8 bases stayed unmatched. The CDR3 loop reads CASSGTGSEGTEAFF. As DNA, the CDR3 is TGTGCCAGCAGCGGGACAGGGTCTGAGGGCACTGAAGCTTTCTTT.